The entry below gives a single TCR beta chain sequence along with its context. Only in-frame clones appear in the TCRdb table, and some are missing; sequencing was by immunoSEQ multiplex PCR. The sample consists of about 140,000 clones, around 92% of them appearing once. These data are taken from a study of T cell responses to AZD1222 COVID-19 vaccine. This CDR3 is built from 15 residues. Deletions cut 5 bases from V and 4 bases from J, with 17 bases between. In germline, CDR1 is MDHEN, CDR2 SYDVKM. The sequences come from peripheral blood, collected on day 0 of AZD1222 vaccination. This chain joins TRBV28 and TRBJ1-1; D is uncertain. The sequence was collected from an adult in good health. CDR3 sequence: CASSLRTEGTTEAFF. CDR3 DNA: TGTGCCAGCAGTCTCAGGACCGAAGGTACCACTGAAGCTTTCTTT. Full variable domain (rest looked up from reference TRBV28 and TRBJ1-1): DVKVTQSSRYLVKRTGEKVFLECVQDMDHENMFWYRQDPGLGLRLIYFSYDVKMKEKGDIPEGYSVSREKKERFSLILESASTNQTSMYLCASSLRTEGTTEAFFGQGTRLTVV.